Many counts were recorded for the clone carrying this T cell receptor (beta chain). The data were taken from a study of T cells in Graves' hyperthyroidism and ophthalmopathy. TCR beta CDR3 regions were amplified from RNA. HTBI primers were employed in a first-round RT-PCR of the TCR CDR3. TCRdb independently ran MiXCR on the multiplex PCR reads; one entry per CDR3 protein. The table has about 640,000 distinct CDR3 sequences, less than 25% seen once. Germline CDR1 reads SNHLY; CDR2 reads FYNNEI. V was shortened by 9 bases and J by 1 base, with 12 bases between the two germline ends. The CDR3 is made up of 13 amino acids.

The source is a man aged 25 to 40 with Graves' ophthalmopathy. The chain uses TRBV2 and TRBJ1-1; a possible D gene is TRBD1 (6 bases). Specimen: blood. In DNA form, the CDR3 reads TGTGCCAGTAGACAGGACTCGAACACTGAAGCTTTCTTT. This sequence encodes CASRQDSNTEAFF.